This T cell receptor beta chain was obtained from a study of CD8+ T cells in alopecia areata. Germline CDR1 GTSNPN, CDR2 SVGIG (reference sequence). V lost 1 base and J 1 base, leaving 5 bases between the germline ends. CDR3 length equals 14 residues. cDNA prepared by RNA extraction and subsequent reverse transcription served as the template for sequencing. TCRdb keeps only in-frame clones here, not all; method: immunoSEQ multiplex PCR. The data show about 190,000 clones, 50% to 60% seen once. In its sample, this clone was seen a few times. This specimen includes other DNA sequences encoding the same CDR3.

This sequence was found in a human donor with alopecia areata. The material sequenced was CD4+ T cells sorted from blood, taken at week 0. This rearrangement joins TRBV30 to TRBJ2-6; D uncertain. The CDR3: CAWSGLSGANVLTF. The CDR3 bases are TGTGCCTGGAGTGGACTGTCTGGGGCCAACGTCCTGACTTTC.